This section outlines one TCR beta chain sequence together with its context. Its specificity is not known. The assay was immunoSEQ multiplex PCR, and TCRdb's table has in-frame clones only and misses some. Of about 89,000 clones in the sample, 93% were seen once. The sample belongs to a study of OX40 agonist ivuxolimab in advanced cancers. Looking at the study overall: The patients got ivuxolimab, which is an agonistic anti-OX40 (CD134) antibody. The dose-escalation group included hepatocellular carcinoma, melanoma, renal cell carcinoma and head and neck cancer. In three patients, partial responses were observed, one with hepatocellular carcinoma and two with cutaneous melanoma. The study's findings and limits: Mean expanded clone counts were higher in CD8+ than CD4+ T cells.

The sequence was obtained from an adult with an advanced solid tumor such as melanoma, head and neck, liver or kidney cancer. The sequences come from CD4+ or CD8+ T cells sorted from blood, collected in a trial of the OX40 agonist ivuxolimab.

CDR3 nucleotides: TGTGCCAGCAGCCTAGCGGGGGGCTCCTACGAGCAGTACTTC. It specifies CASSLAGGSYEQYF. The chain recombines TRBV6-1 with TRBJ2-5, with 11 bases fitting TRBD2. The J call may be mistaken, given a closer DNA end match to TRBJ2-7. The CDR3 contains 14 residues. CDR1 is MNHNS, CDR2 SASEGT, per germline.